This TCR beta chain derives from a study of cytomegalovirus exposure and HLA in healthy donors. On the study more broadly: The use of the same platform for the 95 to 150 validation repertoires and the 550 to 850 first-cohort repertoires was reported by a later analysis.

Using immunoSEQ multiplex PCR, the repertoire was profiled, and TCRdb retains in-frame clones only, with some absent. The sample has roughly 100,000 clones; 88% are singletons. This clone was counted once. Its cognate antigen is unknown. Study-level findings and limits: There were a few CMV-associated chains whose specificity for CMV antigens was confirmed in vitro. Many donors shared some public TCRs, even though most TCR sequences were rare.

Separate from the approximately 670-subject first cohort, the roughly 120-subject validation cohort was the one that the donors belonged to. The CDR3 is made up of 15 amino acids. In germline, CDR1 is SEHNR, CDR2 FQNEAQ (reference sequence). Between the trimmed V and J ends, which lost 4 bases and 2 bases, there was a span of 14 bases. Specimen: PBMCs. The chain links TRBV7-9 to TRBJ1-2; TRBD1 is a possible D gene (5 bases). This receptor was obtained from a woman aged 18-29 years in good health and CMV-seropositive. CDR3: CASSSSGGVNYGYTF. Written as DNA, the CDR3 is TGTGCCAGCAGCTCCTCTGGGGGGGTAAACTATGGCTACACCTTC.